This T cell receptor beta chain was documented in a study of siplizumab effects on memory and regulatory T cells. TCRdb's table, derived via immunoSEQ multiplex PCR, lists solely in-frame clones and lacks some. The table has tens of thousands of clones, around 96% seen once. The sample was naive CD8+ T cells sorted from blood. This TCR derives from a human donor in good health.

The CDR3 loop is CASSSTATLQETQYF. CDR3 DNA sequence: TGTGCCAGCAGCTCGACCGCTACACTTCAAGAGACCCAGTACTTC. The V gene is TRBV7-9, the J gene TRBJ2-5; no reliable D call. Deletions cut 4 bases from V and 2 bases from J, with 14 bases between. Per germline, CDR1 SEHNR and CDR2 FQNEAQ (reference sequence). The CDR3 is 15 amino acids. Variable domain in full (rest from reference TRBV7-9 and TRBJ2-5): DTGVSQNPRHKITKRGQNVTFRCDPISEHNRLYWYRQTLGQGPEFLTYFQNEAQLEKSRLLSDRFSAERPKGSFSTLEIQRTEQGDSAMYLCASSSTATLQETQYFGPGTRLLVL.